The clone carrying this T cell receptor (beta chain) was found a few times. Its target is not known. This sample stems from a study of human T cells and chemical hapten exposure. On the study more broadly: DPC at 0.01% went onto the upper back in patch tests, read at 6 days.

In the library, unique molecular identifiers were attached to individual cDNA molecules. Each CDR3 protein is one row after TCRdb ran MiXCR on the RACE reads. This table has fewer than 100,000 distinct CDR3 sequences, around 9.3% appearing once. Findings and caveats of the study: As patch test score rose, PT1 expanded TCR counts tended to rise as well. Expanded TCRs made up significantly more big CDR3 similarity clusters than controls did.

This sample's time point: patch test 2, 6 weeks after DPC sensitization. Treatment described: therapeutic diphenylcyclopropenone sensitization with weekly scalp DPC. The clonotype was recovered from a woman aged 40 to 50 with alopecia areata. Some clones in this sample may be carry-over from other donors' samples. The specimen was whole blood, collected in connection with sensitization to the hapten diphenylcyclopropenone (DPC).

The DNA for the CDR3 is TGCAGCGCTGTTCGGGTGGCCGGGGAGCTGTTTTTT. Translation gives CSAVRVAGELFF. This chain uses TRBV29-1 with TRBJ2-2, with unresolved D. This CDR3 comprises 12 residues. V was shortened by 7 bases and J by 6 bases, with 12 bases between the two germline ends. Germline V lookup: CDR1 SQVTM, CDR2 ANQGSEA.